This TCR beta chain was identified during a study of response to subunit inactivated influenza vaccine (dated by TCRdb to the late 2010s). For context, the study as a whole: To follow how T cells responded to a trivalent subunit inactivated influenza vaccine, the researchers relied on deep quantitative profiling of the T cell receptor repertoire.

Points the paper makes about the study in general: The authors proposed that each seasonal influenza vaccination may bring in only a limited number of new T cells.

The library relied on RT-PCR. Data came from an Illumina HiSeq 2500. The public reads were reprocessed in TCRdb via fastp at Q25 and MiXCR, keeping in-frame beta chains. Duplicate CDR3 protein sequences are folded into a single record with the most common DNA and genes. The table for this sample lists around 650,000 distinct CDR3 sequences; approximately 14% of them were counted only once. The ten most abundant clones make up 11% of the sample. This clonotype was seen only a few times. The target of this receptor is not known. Base-call qualities are not available, and no considerably larger clone is one nucleotide away. Reading from cysteine to phenylalanine, the CDR3 counts 11 amino acids. Only the CDR3 region is kept as DNA, spanning 33 bases read in frame from base 1. V and J are truncated by 5 bases and 6 bases respectively, leaving an intervening sequence of 9 bases. Via the germline V gene, CDR1 is SGHRS and CDR2 YFSETQ.

The TCR comes from a man over 45 who received an inactivated influenza vaccine. Donor details come from another sample of the same person, matched by shared clones. The chain joins TRBV5-1 to TRBJ2-7; the D gene is possibly TRBD1, with 6 bases matching. The input for sequencing was PBMCs from blood, taken 12 days after vaccination. The CDR3 protein is CASRTQGEQYF. The DNA sequence is as follows: TGCGCCAGCAGGACACAGGGCGAGCAGTACTTC.